This TCR beta chain originates from a study of blood T cell repertoires in COVID-19. Whole-study context: PBMCs, B-cell-depleted T cells, or T cells were the source of the cDNA or gDNA that made up the material.

Points on this clone: At one boundary the junction diverges from the germline segment, which might be a read error.

In the authors' workflow: Researchers report that nucleated cell counts were estimated from reference gene primer amplification. Generated by immunoSEQ multiplex PCR, the TCRdb table keeps only in-frame clones and is missing some. The DNA was the basis for D and trimming; V, J and clone size are from that table. The sample includes some 130,000 clones, over 75% seen only once; the top ten take roughly 10%. The specimen sequenced was peripheral blood. This receptor was obtained from a man between 40 and 49 years old with active or convalescent COVID-19.

The CDR3 DNA reads TGTGCTAGCAGCTCGACTGGGGGGACAGGGGGACATGAGCAGTTCTTC. Translating it yields CASSSTGGTGGHEQFF. The chain links TRBV7-7 to TRBJ2-1, with TRBD1 matching over 11 bases. Germline V gives CDR1 SSHAT, CDR2 FNYEAQ (reference sequence). This CDR3 contains 16 residues.